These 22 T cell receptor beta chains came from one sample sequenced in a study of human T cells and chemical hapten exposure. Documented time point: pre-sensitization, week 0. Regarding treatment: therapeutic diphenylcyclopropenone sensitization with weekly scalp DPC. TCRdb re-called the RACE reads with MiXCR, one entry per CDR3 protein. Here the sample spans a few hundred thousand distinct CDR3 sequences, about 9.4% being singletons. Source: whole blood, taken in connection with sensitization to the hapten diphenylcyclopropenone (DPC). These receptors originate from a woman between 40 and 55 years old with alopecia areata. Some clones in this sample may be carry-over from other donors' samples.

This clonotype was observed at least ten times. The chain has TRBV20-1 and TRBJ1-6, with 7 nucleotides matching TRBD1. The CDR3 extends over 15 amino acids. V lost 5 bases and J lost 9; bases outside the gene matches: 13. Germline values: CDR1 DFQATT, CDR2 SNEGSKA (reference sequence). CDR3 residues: CSAGGLTRGSSPLHF. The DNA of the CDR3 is TGCAGTGCTGGGGGGTTAACCAGGGGGAGTTCACCCCTCCACTTT.

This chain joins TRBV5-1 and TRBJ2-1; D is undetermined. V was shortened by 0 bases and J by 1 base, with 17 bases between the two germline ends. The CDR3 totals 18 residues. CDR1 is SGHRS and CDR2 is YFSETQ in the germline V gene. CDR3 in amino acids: CASSLDPPGVGSYNEQFF. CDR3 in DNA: TGCGCCAGCAGCTTGGACCCACCAGGCGTGGGGTCCTACAATGAGCAGTTCTTC. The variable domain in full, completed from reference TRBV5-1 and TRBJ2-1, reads KAGVTQTPRYLIKTRGQQVTLSCSPISGHRSVSWYQQTPGQGLQFLFEYFSETQRNKGNFPGRFSGRQFSNSRSEMNVSTLELGDSALYLCASSLDPPGVGSYNEQFFGPGTRLTVL.

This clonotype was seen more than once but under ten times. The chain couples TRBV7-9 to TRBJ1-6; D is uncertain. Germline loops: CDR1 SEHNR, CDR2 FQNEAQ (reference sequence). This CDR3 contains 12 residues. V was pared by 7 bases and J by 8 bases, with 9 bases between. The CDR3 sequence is CASKVEDSPLHF. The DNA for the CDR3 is TGTGCCAGCAAAGTGGAAGATTCACCCCTCCACTTT.

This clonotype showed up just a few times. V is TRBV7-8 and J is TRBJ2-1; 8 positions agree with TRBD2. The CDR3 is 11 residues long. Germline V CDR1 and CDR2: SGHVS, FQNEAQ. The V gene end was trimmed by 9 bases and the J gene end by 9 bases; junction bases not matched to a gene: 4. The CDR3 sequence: CASGAGAEQFF. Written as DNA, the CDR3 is TGTGCCAGTGGAGCGGGAGCTGAGCAGTTCTTC.

DNA of the CDR3: TGCAGTGTCTCATCGACTAGTTTGTACAATGAGCAGTTCTTC. As protein: CSVSSTSLYNEQFF. The genes are TRBV20-1 and TRBJ2-1; D is possibly TRBD2 (6 bases). The CDR3 has 14 residues. V lost 7 bases, J lost 4 bases, and 17 bases lay in between. CDR1 is DFQATT, CDR2 SNEGSKA, per germline (reference sequence).

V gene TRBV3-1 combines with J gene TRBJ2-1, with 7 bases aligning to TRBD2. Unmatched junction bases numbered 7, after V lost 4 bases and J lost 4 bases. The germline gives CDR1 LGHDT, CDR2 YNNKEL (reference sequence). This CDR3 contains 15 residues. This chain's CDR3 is CASSRLGGSYNEQFF. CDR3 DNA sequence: TGTGCCAGCAGCCGGCTGGGAGGGAGTTACAATGAGCAGTTCTTC.

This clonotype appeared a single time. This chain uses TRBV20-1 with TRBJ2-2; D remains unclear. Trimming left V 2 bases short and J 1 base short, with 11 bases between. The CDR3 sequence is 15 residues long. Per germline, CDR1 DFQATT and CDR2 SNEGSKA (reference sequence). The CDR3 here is CSARKAGVNTGELFF. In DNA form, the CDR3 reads TGCAGTGCTAGAAAGGCAGGCGTGAACACCGGGGAGCTGTTTTTT.

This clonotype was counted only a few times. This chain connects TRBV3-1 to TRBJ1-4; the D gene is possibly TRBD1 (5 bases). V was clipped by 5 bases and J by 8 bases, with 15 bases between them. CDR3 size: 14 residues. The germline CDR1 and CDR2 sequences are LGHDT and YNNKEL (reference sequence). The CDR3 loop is CASSEALGREKLFF. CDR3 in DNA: TGTGCCAGCAGCGAAGCGCTGGGGCGGGAAAAACTGTTTTTT.

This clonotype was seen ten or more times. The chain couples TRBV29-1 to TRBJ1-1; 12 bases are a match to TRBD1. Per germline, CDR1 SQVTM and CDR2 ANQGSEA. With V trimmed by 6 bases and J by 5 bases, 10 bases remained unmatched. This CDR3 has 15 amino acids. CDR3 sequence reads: CSVARVGQGATEAFF. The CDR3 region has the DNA TGCAGCGTGGCTCGCGTGGGACAGGGGGCTACTGAAGCTTTCTTT.

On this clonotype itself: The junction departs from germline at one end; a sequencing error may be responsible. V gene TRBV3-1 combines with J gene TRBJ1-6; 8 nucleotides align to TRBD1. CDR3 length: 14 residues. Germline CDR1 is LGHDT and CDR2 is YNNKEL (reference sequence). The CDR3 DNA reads TGTGCCAACAGCCTGGGACAGGCTAATTCACCCCTCCACTTT. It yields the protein CANSLGQANSPLHF.

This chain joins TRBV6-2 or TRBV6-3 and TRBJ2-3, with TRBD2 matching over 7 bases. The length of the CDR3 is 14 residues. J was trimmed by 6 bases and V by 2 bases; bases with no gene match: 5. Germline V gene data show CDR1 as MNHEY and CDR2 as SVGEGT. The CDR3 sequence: CASSYVAGADTQYF. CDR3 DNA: TGTGCCAGCAGTTACGTGGCGGGAGCGGATACGCAGTATTTT.

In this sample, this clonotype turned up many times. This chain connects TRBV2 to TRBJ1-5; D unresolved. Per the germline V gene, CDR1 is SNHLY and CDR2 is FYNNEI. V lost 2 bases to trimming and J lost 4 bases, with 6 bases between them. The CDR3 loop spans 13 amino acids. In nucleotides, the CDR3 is TGTGCCAGCAGTGAATCAGAGAATCAGCCCCAGCATTTT. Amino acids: CASSESENQPQHF. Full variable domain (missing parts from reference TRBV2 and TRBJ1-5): EPEVTQTPSHQVTQMGQEVILRCVPISNHLYFYWYRQILGQKVEFLVSFYNNEISEKSEIFDDQFSVERPDGSNFTLKIRSTKLEDSAMYFCASSESENQPQHFGDGTRLSIL.

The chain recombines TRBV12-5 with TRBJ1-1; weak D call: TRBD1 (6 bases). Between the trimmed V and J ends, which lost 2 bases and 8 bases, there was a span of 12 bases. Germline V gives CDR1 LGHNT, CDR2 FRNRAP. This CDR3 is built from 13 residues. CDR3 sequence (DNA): TGTGCTAGTGGTTTGTCCACGGGGACAGAAGCTTTCTTT. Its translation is CASGLSTGTEAFF.

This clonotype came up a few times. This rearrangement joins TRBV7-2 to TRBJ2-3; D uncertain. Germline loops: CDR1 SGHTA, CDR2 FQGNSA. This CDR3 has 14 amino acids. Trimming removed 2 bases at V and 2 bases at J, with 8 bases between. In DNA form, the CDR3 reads TGTGCCAGCAGCTTAAGGGCTACCACAGATACGCAGTATTTT. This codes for CASSLRATTDTQYF.

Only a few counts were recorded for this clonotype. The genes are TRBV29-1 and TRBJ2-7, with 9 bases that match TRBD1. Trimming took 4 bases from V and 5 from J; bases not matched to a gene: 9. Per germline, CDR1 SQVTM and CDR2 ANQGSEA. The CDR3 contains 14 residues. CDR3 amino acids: CSVGRGTGRNEQYF. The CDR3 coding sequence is TGCAGCGTTGGACGGGGGACAGGGCGCAACGAGCAGTACTTC.

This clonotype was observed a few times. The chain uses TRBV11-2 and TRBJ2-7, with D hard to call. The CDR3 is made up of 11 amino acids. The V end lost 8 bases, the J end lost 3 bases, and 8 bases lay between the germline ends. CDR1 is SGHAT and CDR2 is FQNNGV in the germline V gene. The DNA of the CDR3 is TGTGCCAGCGGACCTTACTACGAGCAGTACTTC. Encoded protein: CASGPYYEQYF.

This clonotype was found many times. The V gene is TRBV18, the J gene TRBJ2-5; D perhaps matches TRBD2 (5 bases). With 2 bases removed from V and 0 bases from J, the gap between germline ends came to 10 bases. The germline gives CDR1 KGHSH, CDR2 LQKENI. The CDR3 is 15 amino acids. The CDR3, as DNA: TGTGCCAGCTCACCAGTAGCGACCCACCAAGAGACCCAGTACTTC. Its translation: CASSPVATHQETQYF.

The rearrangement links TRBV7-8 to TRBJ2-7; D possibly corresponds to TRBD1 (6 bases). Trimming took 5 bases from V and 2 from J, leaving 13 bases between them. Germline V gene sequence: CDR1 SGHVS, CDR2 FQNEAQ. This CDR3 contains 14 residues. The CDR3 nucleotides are TGTGCCAGCAGCCTTTGGACAGCCACCTACGAGCAGTACTTC. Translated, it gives CASSLWTATYEQYF.

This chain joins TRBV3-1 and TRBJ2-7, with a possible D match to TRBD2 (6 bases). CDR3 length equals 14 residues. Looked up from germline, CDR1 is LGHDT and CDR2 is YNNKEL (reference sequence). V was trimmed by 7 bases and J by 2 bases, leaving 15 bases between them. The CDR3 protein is CASKVGLAAYEQYF. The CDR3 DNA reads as TGTGCCAGCAAAGTGGGACTCGCCGCCTACGAGCAGTACTTC.

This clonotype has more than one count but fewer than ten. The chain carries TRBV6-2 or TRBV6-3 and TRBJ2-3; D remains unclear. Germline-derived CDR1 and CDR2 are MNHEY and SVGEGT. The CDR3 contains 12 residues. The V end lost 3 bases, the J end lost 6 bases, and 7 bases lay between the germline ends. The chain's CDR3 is CASSYSVDTQYF. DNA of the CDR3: TGTGCCAGCAGTTATTCCGTGGATACGCAGTATTTT.

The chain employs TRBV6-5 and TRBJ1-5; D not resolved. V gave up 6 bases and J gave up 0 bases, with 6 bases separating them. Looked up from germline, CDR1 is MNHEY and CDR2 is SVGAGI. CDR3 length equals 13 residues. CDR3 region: CASRGNSNQPQHF. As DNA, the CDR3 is TGTGCCAGCAGGGGAAATAGCAATCAGCCCCAGCATTTT.

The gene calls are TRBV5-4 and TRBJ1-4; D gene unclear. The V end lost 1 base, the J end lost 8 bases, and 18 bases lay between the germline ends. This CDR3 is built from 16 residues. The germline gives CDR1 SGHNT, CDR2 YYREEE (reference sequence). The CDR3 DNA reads TGTGCCAGCAGCTTGCTCTCGGCGGGTCGAAGGGAAAAACTGTTTTTT. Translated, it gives CASSLLSAGRREKLFF.